This is a list of T cell receptor beta chains from one sample in a study of CD8+CD57+ T cells in acquired aplastic anemia. One entry per CDR3 protein, called by TCRdb with MiXCR from the reads. The table includes roughly 160,000 distinct CDR3 sequences, over 70% detected once. The material sequenced was sorted CD4+, CD8+, or CD8+CD57+ T cells (not recorded which) from PBMCs. These receptors originate from a human donor with aplastic anemia. CDR3s include the opening cysteine and the closing phenylalanine or tryptophan. The D gene is left open where the match is weak. The listing skips clone size in some rows; elsewhere it reads once, few, many or a size class.

size: .; J: TRBJ2-5; V: TRBV11-3; D: TRBD1; CDR3: CASRTGIGETQYF; DNA: TGTGCCAGCAGGACAGGGATTGGAGAGACCCAGTACTTC
size: once; J: TRBJ2-7; V: TRBV7-8; D: .; CDR3: CASSSPGGRGAYEQYF; DNA: TGTGCCAGCAGCTCACCCGGGGGCAGGGGGGCCTACGAGCAGTACTTC
size: few; J: TRBJ2-7; V: TRBV20-1; D: .; CDR3: CSARSDAEQYF; DNA: TGCAGTGCTAGGTCGGACGCCGAGCAGTACTTC
size: .; J: TRBJ1-3; V: TRBV2; D: .; CDR3: CASSGEGFAGNTIYF; DNA: TGTGCCAGCAGTGGAGAGGGGTTTGCTGGAAACACCATATATTTT
size: once; J: TRBJ1-4; V: TRBV7-6; D: .; CDR3: CASSLAPGEKLFF; DNA: TGTGCCAGCAGCTTAGCCCCGGGTGAAAAACTGTTTTTT
size: .; J: TRBJ1-1; V: TRBV7-2; D: TRBD1; CDR3: CASSSQGFGTEAFF; DNA: TGTGCCAGCAGCTCACAGGGGTTCGGCACTGAAGCTTTCTTT
size: .; J: TRBJ2-5; V: TRBV2; D: .; CDR3: CASSEATRTILETQYF; DNA: TGTGCCAGCAGTGAAGCGACCCGGACTATCCTTGAGACCCAGTACTTC
size: .; J: TRBJ2-7; V: TRBV11-2; D: TRBD1; CDR3: CASSAGTGNREQYF; DNA: TGTGCCAGCAGCGCCGGGACAGGGAATCGCGAGCAGTACTTC
size: .; J: TRBJ1-5; V: TRBV19; D: .; CDR3: CASSMEGGGRQPQHF; DNA: TGTGCCAGTAGTATGGAGGGCGGAGGCAGGCAGCCCCAGCATTTT
size: .; J: TRBJ1-3; V: TRBV20-1; D: .; CDR3: CSAYESSGNTIYF; DNA: TGCAGTGCTTATGAGAGCTCTGGAAACACCATATATTTT
size: .; J: TRBJ2-3; V: TRBV7-9; D: TRBD1; CDR3: CASSPRGPDTQYF; DNA: TGTGCCAGCAGCCCGAGGGGGCCAGATACGCAGTATTTT
size: .; J: TRBJ2-5; V: TRBV7-3; D: .; CDR3: CASSLWLLETQYF; DNA: TGTGCCAGCAGCTTGTGGTTGCTTGAGACCCAGTACTTC
size: .; J: TRBJ2-7; V: TRBV20-1; D: TRBD1; CDR3: CSARGDSASWEQYF; DNA: TGCAGTGCTAGGGGGGACAGTGCCTCCTGGGAGCAGTACTTC
size: .; J: TRBJ2-7; V: TRBV5-1; D: TRBD1; CDR3: CASSLAGQGGSHEQYF; DNA: TGCGCCAGCAGCTTGGCCGGACAGGGAGGCTCCCACGAGCAGTACTTC
size: .; J: TRBJ2-7; V: TRBV20-1; D: TRBD1; CDR3: CSARDRGHEQYF; DNA: TGCAGTGCTAGGGACAGGGGCCACGAGCAGTACTTC
size: .; J: TRBJ2-5; V: TRBV15; D: .; CDR3: CATSRDPIRGETQYF; DNA: TGTGCCACCAGCAGAGACCCAATACGAGGGGAGACCCAGTACTTC
size: .; J: TRBJ1-5; V: TRBV10-3; D: .; CDR3: CAISDSSNQPQHF; DNA: TGTGCCATCAGTGACAGTAGCAATCAGCCCCAGCATTTT
size: .; J: TRBJ2-1; V: TRBV24-1; D: TRBD1; CDR3: CATSDPGQGGHEQFF; DNA: TGTGCCACCAGTGACCCTGGACAGGGGGGCCATGAGCAGTTCTTC
size: medium-sized; J: TRBJ1-6; V: TRBV25-1; D: .; CDR3: CASSEGGDNSPLHF; DNA: TGTGCCAGCAGTGAGGGGGGCGATAATTCACCCCTCCACTTT
size: few; J: TRBJ1-5; V: TRBV12-3/TRBV12-4; D: .; CDR3: CASSFGRNQPQHF; DNA: TGTGCCAGCAGTTTTGGACGCAATCAGCCCCAGCATTTT
size: once; J: TRBJ2-5; V: TRBV7-8; D: .; CDR3: CASEENVQETQYF; DNA: TGTGCCAGCGAGGAAAATGTTCAAGAGACCCAGTACTTC
size: .; J: TRBJ2-7; V: TRBV24-1; D: .; CDR3: CATSDSRLAEQYF; DNA: TGTGCCACCAGTGATTCCAGGCTTGCGGAGCAGTACTTC
size: .; J: TRBJ2-5; V: TRBV24-1; D: TRBD2; CDR3: CATSDFGLAGVETQYF; DNA: TGTGCCACCAGTGATTTCGGGCTAGCGGGAGTGGAGACCCAGTACTTC
size: .; J: TRBJ2-7; V: TRBV10-3; D: .; CDR3: CAISGIDVTVNEQYF; DNA: TGTGCCATCAGTGGAATCGACGTTACAGTAAACGAGCAGTACTTC
size: many; J: TRBJ1-5; V: TRBV6-1; D: .; CDR3: CASSEAGHQPQHF; DNA: TGTGCCAGCAGTGAAGCAGGGCATCAGCCCCAGCATTTT
size: .; J: TRBJ2-2; V: TRBV9; D: .; CDR3: CASSILGTGELFF; DNA: TGTGCCAGCAGCATACTTGGCACCGGGGAGCTGTTTTTT
size: .; J: TRBJ1-2; V: TRBV20-1; D: .; CDR3: CSAREQTRTYGYTF; DNA: TGCAGTGCTAGAGAACAAACCCGGACCTATGGCTACACCTTC
size: few; J: TRBJ2-7; V: TRBV9; D: .; CDR3: CASSVEGRRGNEQYF; DNA: TGTGCCAGCAGCGTAGAAGGTCGCCGAGGAAACGAGCAGTACTTC
size: few; J: TRBJ1-6; V: TRBV7-3; D: TRBD1; CDR3: CASSQTGSPLHF; DNA: TGTGCCAGCAGTCAGACAGGGTCGCCCCTCCACTTT
size: .; J: TRBJ2-1; V: TRBV12-3/TRBV12-4; D: .; CDR3: CASSLRISGPTPLDEQFF; DNA: TGTGCCAGCAGTTTACGAATCTCGGGGCCCACGCCCCTAGATGAGCAGTTCTTC
size: .; J: TRBJ2-7; V: TRBV20-1; D: TRBD1; CDR3: CSAHFGTGPYEQYF; DNA: TGCAGTGCTCATTTCGGGACAGGCCCCTACGAGCAGTACTTC
size: .; J: TRBJ2-7; V: TRBV10-3; D: .; CDR3: CAISEAQGIAYEQYF; DNA: TGTGCCATCAGCGAAGCACAGGGAATCGCCTACGAGCAGTACTTC
size: few; J: TRBJ2-5; V: TRBV15; D: .; CDR3: CATSRDGQTAQETQYF; DNA: TGTGCCACCAGCAGAGATGGACAAACCGCCCAAGAGACCCAGTACTTC
size: .; J: TRBJ1-1; V: TRBV15; D: .; CDR3: CATSSGAGRTEAFF; DNA: TGTGCCACCAGCAGTGGAGCGGGAAGGACTGAAGCTTTCTTT
size: once; J: TRBJ2-5; V: TRBV7-9; D: .; CDR3: CASSSGQIKETQYF; DNA: TGTGCCAGCAGCTCGGGGCAAATCAAAGAGACCCAGTACTTC
size: .; J: TRBJ2-7; V: TRBV7-2; D: .; CDR3: CASSLDPVSYEQYF; DNA: TGTGCCAGCAGCTTAGATCCAGTTTCCTACGAGCAGTACTTC
size: .; J: TRBJ2-7; V: TRBV19; D: .; CDR3: CASSLHRDGTYEQYF; DNA: TGTGCCAGTAGTCTTCACCGGGACGGGACCTACGAGCAGTACTTC
size: .; J: TRBJ2-2; V: TRBV5-6; D: TRBD1; CDR3: CASSSTGVLNTGELFF; DNA: TGTGCCAGCAGCTCCACAGGGGTCCTGAACACCGGGGAGCTGTTTTTT
size: few; J: TRBJ1-2; V: TRBV27; D: TRBD1; CDR3: CASSLQGANYGYTF; DNA: TGTGCCAGCAGTTTACAGGGGGCTAACTATGGCTACACCTTC
size: .; J: TRBJ2-6; V: TRBV5-1; D: .; CDR3: CASSLDGGSGANVLTF; DNA: TGCGCCAGCAGCTTAGACGGAGGCTCTGGGGCCAACGTCCTGACTTTC
size: .; J: TRBJ2-7; V: TRBV5-1; D: .; CDR3: CASSLDPQSSYEQYF; DNA: TGCGCCAGCAGCTTGGATCCCCAAAGCTCCTACGAGCAGTACTTC
size: .; J: TRBJ2-1; V: TRBV19; D: .; CDR3: CASSIYGNEQFF; DNA: TGTGCCAGTAGTATTTATGGCAATGAGCAGTTCTTC
size: .; J: TRBJ2-1; V: TRBV20-1; D: TRBD2; CDR3: CSASRASGLYNEQFF; DNA: TGCAGTGCTAGTCGGGCTAGCGGGCTCTACAATGAGCAGTTCTTC
size: .; J: TRBJ1-2; V: TRBV7-6; D: TRBD1; CDR3: CASSPSRDRVSETYGYTF; DNA: TGTGCCAGCAGCCCCTCTCGGGACAGGGTCTCAGAGACCTATGGCTACACCTTC
size: .; J: TRBJ1-1; V: TRBV5-1; D: .; CDR3: CASSLNRGRNTEAFF; DNA: TGCGCCAGCAGCTTGAATCGGGGTAGGAACACTGAAGCTTTCTTT
size: .; J: TRBJ1-3; V: TRBV7-2; D: .; CDR3: CASSLGAFSGNTIYF; DNA: TGTGCCAGCAGCTTAGGTGCCTTTTCTGGAAACACCATATATTTT
size: .; J: TRBJ2-3; V: TRBV6-2/TRBV6-3; D: TRBD1; CDR3: CASTLQGAIDTQYF; DNA: TGTGCCAGCACATTACAGGGGGCTATAGATACGCAGTATTTT
size: .; J: TRBJ1-2; V: TRBV9; D: .; CDR3: CASSVEGVGNYGYTF; DNA: TGTGCCAGCAGCGTAGAGGGTGTGGGGAACTATGGCTACACCTTC